These T cell receptor beta chains were read from a single sample in a study of beta chain features in type 1 diabetes. Sequencing was performed with immunoSEQ multiplex PCR; in TCRdb, only in-frame clones are kept and a portion is missing. This sample yields 250,000 or so clones, of which roughly 20% are seen a single time; about 0.028% belongs to the top ten. Material for sequencing was naive CD4+ T cells from blood. These receptors were obtained from a middle-aged woman with type 1 diabetes. The CDR3 runs from the conserved cysteine through the conserved F or W. D genes are given only for firm matches. Size tells how often a clone was seen (once, few, many) or the class of an expanded clone, and some rows leave it out.

D gene	V gene	J gene	clone size	CDR3 DNA	CDR3 protein
TRBD2	TRBV14	TRBJ2-7	few	TGTGCCAGCAGTCCCGGGACTAGCGGGAGATTGGGCGAGCAGTACTTC	CASSPGTSGRLGEQYF
TRBD1	TRBV7-2	TRBJ2-7	few	TGTGCCAGCAGCTTAGGACCCGGGACAGGGAACTACGAGCAGTACTTC	CASSLGPGTGNYEQYF
NA	TRBV9	TRBJ1-4	NA	TGTGCCAGCAGCCACCGGCCAGGCCCTAATGAAAAACTGTTTTTT	CASSHRPGPNEKLFF
TRBD1	TRBV7-2	TRBJ2-7	few	TGTGCCAGCAGCTCAACCGGGACAGGGAATCACGAGCAGTACTTC	CASSSTGTGNHEQYF
NA	TRBV9	TRBJ1-1	NA	TGTGCCAGCAGTCGGTTACAGGGGAACACTGAAGCTTTCTTT	CASSRLQGNTEAFF
TRBD1	TRBV28	TRBJ2-5	NA	TGTGCCAGCCGTACCGGGACAGGGGGCCAAGAGACCCAGTACTTC	CASRTGTGGQETQYF
TRBD2	TRBV11-2	TRBJ2-1	NA	TGTGCCAGCAGCCAGACTAGCGGTTCCTACAATGAGCAGTTCTTC	CASSQTSGSYNEQFF
NA	TRBV4-1	TRBJ1-6	NA	TGCGCCAGCAGCCTACAGGGCCCGGGCGGCGCTGGTAATTCACCCCTCCACTTT	CASSLQGPGGAGNSPLHF
TRBD2	TRBV7-2	TRBJ2-3	few	TGTGCCAGCAGCTTAATCGGGGGGGCTGATACGCAGTATTTT	CASSLIGGADTQYF
TRBD1	TRBV29-1	TRBJ1-2	few	TGCAGCGTTGACAGGGGGGGCTACACCTTC	CSVDRGGYTF
NA	TRBV28	TRBJ1-5	few	TGTGCCAGCACCAGTAGCAATCAGCCCCAGCATTTT	CASTSSNQPQHF
NA	TRBV7-9	TRBJ2-2	NA	TGTGCCAGCAGCTTCGGAGGCGGGGCTACCGCTCGGGAGCTGTTTTTT	CASSFGGGATARELFF
NA	TRBV28	TRBJ2-7	few	TGTGCCAGCAGTTCAGGAGGCCTCCGAGCTTACGAGCAGTACTTC	CASSSGGLRAYEQYF
NA	TRBV9	TRBJ1-1	NA	TGTGCCAGCAGCGTATCGGTGAACACTGAAGCTTTCTTT	CASSVSVNTEAFF
NA	TRBV30	TRBJ1-1	few	TGTGCGCGTTCGGAGGGAAACACTGAAGCTTTCTTT	CARSEGNTEAFF
TRBD1	TRBV7-2	TRBJ1-4	NA	TGTGCCAGCAGCATAGGACAGGGGGGGGAAAAACTGTTTTTT	CASSIGQGGEKLFF
NA	TRBV5-1	TRBJ2-5	few	TGCGCCAGCAGCCCGGCGGGTGGACAAGAGACCCAGTACTTC	CASSPAGGQETQYF
NA	TRBV28	TRBJ2-1	NA	TGTGCCAGCAGTTCCATGAGCTCCTACAATGAGCAGTTCTTC	CASSSMSSYNEQFF
TRBD2	TRBV4-1	TRBJ2-7	NA	TGCGCCAGCAGCCAAGCTAGCGGGAGCTACGAGCAGTACTTC	CASSQASGSYEQYF
NA	TRBV15	TRBJ2-3	NA	TGTGCCACCAGCCCCCGTGGGGGGAGGAGCGCAGATACGCAGTATTTT	CATSPRGGRSADTQYF
TRBD2	TRBV2	TRBJ2-5	NA	TGTGCCAGCACCTTACTAGCGGGAGTCCCAGAGACCCAGTACTTC	CASTLLAGVPETQYF
TRBD1	TRBV19	TRBJ1-5	few	TGTGCCAGTAGTATCAGCAGGGGGCGAAATCAGCCCCAGCATTTT	CASSISRGRNQPQHF
NA	TRBV29-1	TRBJ2-4	few	TGCAGCGTCGGACAGCAAAACATTCAGTACTTC	CSVGQQNIQYF
TRBD1	TRBV28	TRBJ2-6	NA	TGTGCCAGCAGCTCGGGGACAGGGGTGTCTGGGGCCAACGTCCTGACTTTC	CASSSGTGVSGANVLTF
TRBD2	TRBV28	TRBJ2-1	NA	TGTGCCAGCAGTGCGTTTAGCGGGAGGTCAAGCTCCTACAATGAGCAGTTCTTC	CASSAFSGRSSSYNEQFF
TRBD2	TRBV28	TRBJ2-7	NA	TGTGCCAGCAGCCCCCCGCTAGCGGCCTACGAGCAGTACTTC	CASSPPLAAYEQYF
TRBD1	TRBV5-1	TRBJ2-2	NA	TGCGCCAGCAGCTCGACCGGGACAGAGAACACCGGGGAGCTGTTTTTT	CASSSTGTENTGELFF
TRBD1	TRBV29-1	TRBJ2-1	few	TGCAGCGTTGACAGAGAGGGACAGGTGGCCTACAATGAGCAGTTCTTC	CSVDREGQVAYNEQFF
NA	TRBV18	TRBJ1-1	NA	TGTGCCAGCTCACGGTGGCAGGAGGACACTGAAGCTTTCTTT	CASSRWQEDTEAFF